This T cell receptor (beta chain) originates from a study of cytomegalovirus exposure and HLA in healthy donors listed by TCRdb under 2017. As for the study more broadly: An earlier analysis of several hundred of the donors reported about 300 Gb of sequence data and some 110 million unique TCR beta sequences obtained from 180 million or so T cells. About 310 gigabases of sequencing data and approximately 80 million unique TCR sequences were included in an early release covering roughly 600 HLA-typed donors. The genetic ancestry cluster associated with self-reported Caucasian donors included about 81% of the roughly 380 genotyped donors. The study aimed to test whether signatures of past pathogen exposure could be identified by cataloging public T cell receptors. The study profiled the T cell repertoires of under 700 subjects by immunosequencing and related them to cytomegalovirus serostatus. A separate validation cohort of 90 to 150 different subjects was used in addition to the 666-subject first cohort. The study combined high-throughput TCR immunosequencing, statistical association of individual TCRs with disease status, and machine learning to predict cytomegalovirus infection status. To study patterns of TCR occurrence, a later analysis re-analyzed previously published TCR beta repertoires from around 670 donors and added high-resolution HLA genotyping. Rather than drawing on any new phenotypic data, the later analysis identified candidate immune exposures from TCR beta sequences and the way those sequences occurred across donors. To decide whether each TCR beta V gene segment behaved as functional or pseudogenic, an earlier analysis of approximately 600 of the donors relied on high-throughput TCR beta sequencing. Alongside the repertoire data, information on donor age, sex, ethnicity and CMV serostatus was compiled. A later genetic analysis took genome-wide SNP genotypes for about 55% of the roughly 670 donors and used that subset as a discovery cohort. All discovery cohort repertoires had been generated on a single sequencing platform. Both class I and class II loci were covered by HLA typing, at four-digit resolution. The number of donors typed differed by locus, with 629-630 for A, B, C, DRB1 and DQB1, around 520 for DQA1, 600 to 610 for DPA1, and under 490 for DPB1. Roughly five DR-DQ haplotypes were treated as single units for association and clustering because of strong linkage in the cohort. Among roughly 400 genotyped donors of the cohort, an average of around 240,000 unique TCR beta nucleotide sequences were sequenced per donor, roughly 18% of them non-productive.

V lost 10 bases and J lost 0 bases, and the count of bases not matched to a germline gene is 5. The CDR3 covers 14 residues, taking in both the cysteine and the phenylalanine. Only CDR3 DNA is held: 42 bases, read in frame from base 1. The germline V gene yields SNHLY for CDR1 and FYNNEI for CDR2. Libraries came from the immunoSEQ multiplex PCR assay. For the multiplex PCR, a mixture combining 60 forward primers for TCR Vbeta segments and 13 reverse primers for TCR Jbeta segments was used. The CDR3 region of rearranged TCR beta genes was amplified from genomic DNA with a multiplex PCR assay. The Illumina HiSeq System was used to sequence the amplified TCR beta libraries as 87-base-pair reads. The study's processing was this. Across the roughly 640 repertoires, a later analysis counted tens of millions of unique TCR beta chains, 9.5 million to 13 million of which were shared by at least two donors. To remove PCR and sequencing errors, raw reads were error-corrected and collapsed into unique sequences using a nearest-neighbor algorithm that merged closely related sequences. Alignment of CDR3 sequences to IMGT reference sequences was used to assign V, D and J gene segments. Each retained sequence needed at least a six-nucleotide match to both a V gene segment and a J gene segment. Rearrangements were called productive when the CDR3 lacked stop codons and stayed in frame with V and J; all others were non-productive. CDR3 was defined according to IMGT convention as the region running from the second conserved V-encoded cysteine to the conserved J-encoded phenylalanine. Sequences without an unambiguous match to a single V gene segment were excluded from the earlier analysis of over 500 of the donors. In an earlier analysis of 587 of the donors, a V segment was called functional when productive rearrangements were above 56.7%, and segregating when the standard deviation between donors exceeded 5%. A statistical classification framework was built for diagnosing cytomegalovirus status from the catalog of TCR beta chain sequences. A later analysis assigned V and J genes by comparing TCR nucleotide sequences with IMGT/GENE-DB human TR gene sequences. Using the TCRdist pipeline, a later analysis assigned CDR3 sequences along with most-parsimonious VDJ recombination scenarios. A later analysis defined each TCR beta chain by its CDR3 amino acid sequence plus V-gene family, and excluded reads lacking a unique V-gene family. To address suspected cross-contamination and a sequencing artifact, a later analysis removed roughly 640 highly shared, low-generation-probability nucleotide sequences. In a later analysis, a clonal expansion index was calculated for each public chain from normalized within-repertoire ranks of inferred template counts. Generation probabilities in a later analysis came from a VDJ recombination model fitted to out-of-frame rearrangements, and those results were checked against IGoR. In a later analysis, TCR-TCR, TCR-HLA and TCR-CMV co-occurrence was scored with hypergeometric tests, and a repertoire-size bias correction was applied to TCR pairs. To estimate false discovery rates, a later analysis permuted the HLA or CMV assignments 20 times. In a later analysis, co-occurring TCRs were grouped using DBSCAN, with TCRdist sequence similarity added in when clustering inside HLA-allele-positive subsets. Co-occurrence clustering excluded repertoires with fewer than 30,000 or more than 120,000 public chains, plus five with anomalous nucleotide sharing. TCRdb retrieved this table from immuneACCESS and kept in-frame rearrangements only. Not all clones are present; in checked studies, unresolved V genes account for under half, and no reason is known for the remainder. V and J calls and clone size are as listed in that table; D and trimming were resolved from the DNA. For this sample the table gives some 74,000 clones, of which 60% to 85% were detected only once. About 1.1% of the sample comes from the top ten.

Overall study results and their limits: An earlier analysis of roughly 570 of the donors showed that most TCR beta V segments appeared in productive rearrangements either about 87% or about 30% of the time, which broadly matched IMGT annotations. Because HLA typing was missing for some donors at each locus, association tests included only the typed subset. In a later analysis, the rate of TCR association differed among HLA loci, with DRB1 alleles having the most associated TCRs and HLA-C alleles having the fewest. According to a later analysis, most CMV-associated TCR beta chains appeared to be HLA-restricted, and the HLA associations seemed to be driven largely by CMV exposure. A later genetic analysis associated a missense DCLRE1C variant with V-gene and J-gene trimming of TCR beta chains, and an independent cohort replicated the association. Because counts were too low, around 17 rarely observed V segments, including chromosome 9 orphons, were left out of the earlier analysis of a few hundred of the donors. In both the original and validation cohorts, the classifier was reported to diagnose cytomegalovirus status with high specificity and sensitivity. Sequencing depth was assumed to be roughly uniform across donors in the presence/absence analyses, though that assumption may not hold. Only TCR beta chains were sequenced in this cohort, and the absence of alpha or paired-chain data limited detectable features. Some IMGT-functional V segments, including TRBV6-2 and TRBV6-3, could not be told apart with the 87-base-pair reads, so those segments were excluded. A cluster of highly shared sequence variants was judged likely to represent a technical artifact of the sequencing pipeline. The authors suggested that the approach could potentially be extended to other disease states and immunological phenotypes. For the cohort, immune exposure information was limited to CMV serostatus. Correlated functional status among segregating V segments might be attributable to linkage disequilibrium, but an unknown experimental factor could not be ruled out. In a later analysis, HLA-associated TCR beta chains were found to be more clonally expanded and to have lower generation probabilities than equally common non-associated chains. According to a later analysis, parvovirus B19, influenza, CMV and Epstein-Barr virus appeared linked to several top co-occurrence clusters. In a later genetic analysis, fewer N-insertions in productive TCRs were reported among donors in an Asian-associated ancestry cluster than the 666-donor mean. Three of the identified cytomegalovirus-associated TCR beta chains were confirmed in vitro to be specific for cytomegalovirus antigens. Most TCR sequences were seen in very few donors, while some public TCRs were found in many individuals. Strong co-occurrence of HLA alleles, especially DR and DQ, made assigning TCR associations to individual alleles difficult. At a false discovery rate of 0.05, a later analysis linked 16,951 TCR beta sequences to specific HLA alleles. A total of about 180 TCR beta chains were listed by the study as associated with cytomegalovirus. A further reported finding was that TCR beta sequences accurately predicted the HLA-A and HLA-B alleles for most subjects in the first cohort.

Comment on this clone: It lacks a known antigen. No qualities accompany the bases; no much larger clone lies one base away.

In total, 666 healthy bone marrow donors made up the cohort. All cohort members were sampled while nominally healthy, although unrecorded immune exposures were likely present. The donor tested CMV seronegative, placing the donor among the 350 to 400 seronegative members of the cohort. Every donor gave a peripheral blood sample, and the peripheral blood mononuclear cells from that sample were used for TCR beta sequencing. The Qiagen DNeasy Blood Extraction Kit was used to extract genomic DNA from the blood cell samples. The source of this sequence is a male donor in good health and CMV-seronegative. The source material was PBMCs. The sequence links TRBV2 to TRBJ1-1; 10 central bases correspond to TRBD1. The CDR3: CAIPTGGLNTEAFF. The nucleotide sequence is given as TGTGCCATCCCGACAGGGGGCCTGAACACTGAAGCTTTCTTT.